This passage covers 19 T cell receptor beta chains from one sample sequenced in a study of OX40 agonist ivuxolimab in advanced cancers. Some clones are missing from TCRdb's copy, which holds only in-frame ones; the method was immunoSEQ multiplex PCR. The sample carries more than 15,000 clones, 75% to 90% recorded once. The specimen comprised CD4+ or CD8+ T cells sorted from blood, sampled in a trial of the OX40 agonist ivuxolimab. The source is an adult with an advanced solid tumor such as melanoma, head and neck, liver or kidney cancer.

This clone was seen only once. The V gene is TRBV11-1, the J gene TRBJ2-3, with 8 nucleotides matching TRBD1. Germline V gene sequence: CDR1 SGHAT, CDR2 FQDESV (reference sequence). The J segment lost 3 bases and the V segment lost 2 bases, leaving 1 base of the junction unmatched. This CDR3 region has 14 residues. CDR3 loop: CASSLTGGTDTQYF. Here the CDR3 DNA reads TGTGCCAGCAGCTTAACAGGGGGAACAGATACGCAGTATTTT.

J is TRBJ1-1 and V is TRBV6-1, with D tentatively TRBD1 (6 bases). In germline, CDR1 is MNHNS, CDR2 SASEGT. The CDR3 is 13 residues long. V was pared by 5 bases and J by 5 bases, with 12 bases between. The CDR3 reads CASSSQDRTEAFF. The CDR3 DNA reads TGTGCCAGCAGTTCCCAGGACAGAACTGAAGCTTTCTTT.

For the CDR3, the DNA is TGCAGCGTTGAAGCCAGCTATGGCTACACCTTC. This gives the protein CSVEASYGYTF. The V gene is TRBV29-1, the J gene TRBJ1-2, with D unclear. The CDR3 runs 11 residues. The V gene lost 1 base and the J gene lost 4 bases, with 4 bases spanning the gap. Germline values: CDR1 SQVTM, CDR2 ANQGSEA. The entire variable domain, with the rest obtained from reference TRBV29-1 and TRBJ1-2, is as follows: SAVISQKPSRDICQRGTSLTIQCQVDSQVTMMFWYRQQPGQSLTLIATANQGSEATYESGFVIDKFPISRPNLTFSTLTVSNMSPEDSSIYLCSVEASYGYTFGSGTRLTVV.

J is TRBJ2-6 and V is TRBV28; D call uncertain. This CDR3 region has 12 residues. V was trimmed by 5 bases and J by 5 bases, leaving 4 bases between them. Germline CDR1 reads MDHEN; CDR2 reads SYDVKM. The CDR3 spells CASSRRANVLTF. The CDR3 DNA reads as TGTGCCAGCAGTCGCCGGGCCAACGTCCTGACTTTC.

The rearrangement links TRBV6-4 to TRBJ2-3; 10 positions match TRBD1. V gave up 4 bases and J gave up 3 bases; unmatched junction bases: 4. This CDR3 region has 15 residues. Looked up from germline, CDR1 is MRHNA and CDR2 is SNTAGT. The CDR3 spells CASSGGQGETDTQYF. For the CDR3, the DNA is TGTGCCAGCAGTGGAGGACAGGGGGAGACAGATACGCAGTATTTT.

The chain couples TRBV7-2 to TRBJ2-2, with TRBD2 identical over 14 bases. Germline V gene lookup returns CDR1 SGHTA and CDR2 FQGNSA. V lost 5 bases to trimming and J lost 9 bases; unmatched junction nucleotides: 11. CDR3 size: 17 residues. This CDR3 reads CASSLSPGTSGSRELFF. CDR3 sequence (DNA): TGTGCCAGCAGCCTCAGTCCCGGGACTAGCGGGAGTAGGGAGCTGTTTTTT.

This chain connects TRBV18 to TRBJ2-2; tentative D call: TRBD2 (6 bases). This CDR3 is 14 amino acids long. Deletions cut 4 bases from V and 3 bases from J, with 9 bases between. Looked up from germline, CDR1 is KGHSH and CDR2 is LQKENI. The CDR3 sequence is CASSLTRDTGELFF. CDR3 sequence (DNA): TGTGCCAGCTCACTGACTAGGGACACCGGGGAGCTGTTTTTT.

The gene calls are TRBV19 and TRBJ1-5; D call uncertain. V was trimmed by 8 bases and J by 6 bases, leaving 20 bases between them. The CDR3 is made up of 15 amino acids. Germline loops: CDR1 LNHDA, CDR2 SQIVND (reference sequence). CDR3 loop: CASAEYSGVGQPQHF. In DNA form, the CDR3 reads TGTGCCAGTGCTGAATACAGCGGTGTTGGTCAGCCCCAGCATTTT.

The V call is TRBV7-2, the J call TRBJ1-4, with D unclear. V lost 1 base and J lost 5, with 11 bases in between. CDR1 and CDR2 (germline): SGHTA, FQGNSA. The length of the CDR3 is 15 residues. CDR3 nucleotide sequence: TGTGCCAGCAGCTTAGTCCGGGCGCCAAATGAAAAACTGTTTTTT. Amino acid sequence: CASSLVRAPNEKLFF.

DNA for the CDR3: TGTGCCAGCAGTTTTGGGTTAGGAGAGACCCAGTACTTC. Translated: CASSFGLGETQYF. J is TRBJ2-5 and V is TRBV6-6; D is ambiguous. CDR1 is MNHNY and CDR2 is SVGAGI in the germline V gene (reference sequence). The V and J ends lost 4 bases and 4 bases respectively, with 10 bases between them. The CDR3 is 13 residues long.

The chain couples TRBV6-5 to TRBJ2-7, with D perhaps given as TRBD1 or TRBD2 (6 bases each). This CDR3 region has 13 residues. Per the germline V gene, CDR1 is MNHEY and CDR2 is SVGAGI. V was shortened by 8 bases and J by 2 bases, with 13 bases between the two germline ends. The CDR3 bases are TGTGCCAGCTCGGGGGCCTCCACCTACGAGCAGTACTTC. Translating it yields CASSGASTYEQYF.

This chain links TRBV27 with TRBJ2-2; D remains unclear. Germline values: CDR1 MNHEY, CDR2 SMNVEV (reference sequence). Between the trimmed V and J ends, which lost 2 bases and 8 bases, there was a span of 9 bases. The CDR3 runs to 13 residues. This chain's CDR3 is CASSLSSLGELFF. CDR3 DNA: TGTGCCAGCAGTTTAAGTTCGTTAGGGGAGCTGTTTTTT.

V usage is TRBV6-6 and J usage is TRBJ1-1; 9 nucleotides line up with TRBD1. The junction had 4 bases not matched to a gene; V was cut back by 10 bases and J by 1 base. CDR3 length: 13 residues. Per germline, CDR1 MNHNY and CDR2 SVGAGI (reference sequence). The CDR3 sequence is CAIQTGGNTEAFF. The CDR3 DNA follows: TGTGCCATACAGACAGGGGGGAACACTGAAGCTTTCTTT.

This chain's CDR3 is CASRPTGLMGEQYF. CDR3 sequence (DNA): TGCGCCAGCAGACCAACAGGGCTCATGGGTGAGCAGTACTTC. This chain connects TRBV4-1 to TRBJ2-7; tentative D call: TRBD1 (6 bases). This CDR3 has 14 residues. The germline CDR1 and CDR2 sequences are MGHRA and YSYEKL. The V end lost 6 bases, the J end lost 7 bases, and 19 bases lay between the germline ends.

Comments on this clone: The sample carries other DNA sequences with the same CDR3. The chain uses TRBV2 and TRBJ2-7, with a tentative D call TRBD1 (6 bases). The V end was cut by 4 bases, the J end by 6 bases, with 16 bases between. CDR1 and CDR2 from the germline V gene are SNHLY and FYNNEI. The CDR3 totals 14 residues. This CDR3 is CASSAQGQIGEQYF. The CDR3 DNA sequence: TGTGCCAGCAGTGCCCAGGGGCAGATAGGCGAGCAGTACTTC. Using reference TRBV2 and TRBJ2-7 for the parts outside the CDR3, the full variable domain is EPEVTQTPSHQVTQMGQEVILRCVPISNHLYFYWYRQILGQKVEFLVSFYNNEISEKSEIFDDQFSVERPDGSNFTLKIRSTKLEDSAMYFCASSAQGQIGEQYFGPGTRLTVT.

The chain joins TRBV6-5 to TRBJ1-5, with TRBD1 identical over 7 bases. With 2 bases clipped from V and 6 bases from J, the junction kept 7 bases outside the gene matches. CDR1 MNHEY and CDR2 SVGAGI come from the germline V gene. The CDR3 totals 15 residues. The CDR3 loop is CASSYTTGRGQPQHF. CDR3 sequence (DNA): TGTGCCAGCAGTTACACGACAGGGAGGGGTCAGCCCCAGCATTTT.

The V gene is TRBV2, the J gene TRBJ2-2, with TRBD1 as a possible D gene (5 bases). The CDR3 has 14 amino acids. V was cut by 11 bases and J by 0 bases, with 13 bases left in between. Looked up from germline, CDR1 is SNHLY and CDR2 is FYNNEI. The CDR3 sequence is CAREGVPNTGELFF. The CDR3 bases are TGTGCCCGCGAAGGGGTCCCGAACACCGGGGAGCTGTTTTTT.

The V and J genes are TRBV10-1 and TRBJ2-6, with D unclear. From germline, CDR1 is WNHNN and CDR2 SYGVQD (reference sequence). V was shortened by 6 bases and J by 0 bases, with 9 bases between the two germline ends. The CDR3 sequence is 15 residues long. The CDR3 nucleotides are TGCGCCAGCAGCGGCGACCACTCTGGGGCCAACGTCCTGACTTTC. Translated: CASSGDHSGANVLTF.

On this clone: Other DNA sequences in this specimen translate into the identical CDR3. The chain uses TRBV5-1 and TRBJ1-3, with 7 bases matching TRBD1. The CDR3 spans 17 residues. Looked up from germline, CDR1 is SGHRS and CDR2 is YFSETQ. The junction had 10 bases not matched to a gene; V was cut back by 4 bases and J by 0 bases. The CDR3 sequence: CASSPRTGSRSGNTIYF. The CDR3 DNA is TGCGCCAGCAGCCCCCGGACAGGATCGCGCTCTGGAAACACCATATATTTT.